This entry lists 17 T cell receptor beta chains sequenced from one sample in a study of CD8+CD57+ T cells in acquired aplastic anemia listed by TCRdb under 2018. The reads were generated on an Illumina HiSeq 2000. Genomic DNA served as template for TCR beta VDJ combination and CDR3 sequence profiling. TCRdb reran the public reads through fastp at Q25 and MiXCR, keeping productive beta chains. Each entry is one CDR3 protein sequence, shown with its most common DNA and genes. Within this sample are under 350,000 distinct CDR3 sequences, with under 65% of them counted one time only. The ten largest make up 1% to 1.5% of the sample. Expansion of CD8+CD57+ cells had been shown by flow cytometry in the patients chosen for sequencing. Specimen: sorted CD4+, CD8+, or CD8+CD57+ T cells (not recorded which) from PBMCs. The receptors shown here come from a human donor with aplastic anemia.

Comments on this clonotype: The final CDR3 position lacks the conserved phenylalanine or tryptophan, pointing to a likely read error. The chain joins TRBV5-6 to TRBJ1-4; 10 bases match TRBD1. The V gene's germline CDR1 is SGHDT and CDR2 YYEEEE. V dropped 0 bases and J dropped 8; count of bases not matched to a gene: 10. CDR3 size: 17 residues. The CDR3 sequence: CASSLGHTGTGDEKLFL. Here the CDR3 DNA reads TGTGCCAGCAGCTTGGGACACACCGGGACAGGGGACGAAAAACTGTTTCTT.

As to this clonotype: One junction end disagrees with the germline gene, perhaps due to a read error. The rearrangement links TRBV27 to TRBJ1-2, with D perhaps matching TRBD1 (6 bases). Per germline, CDR1 MNHEY and CDR2 SMNVEV (reference sequence). The CDR3 has 14 residues. The CDR3 sequence is CASSSDRTIYGHTF. The CDR3 bases are TGTGCCAGCAGTTCGGACAGAACAATCTATGGCCACACCTTC.

This clonotype was recorded many times. The gene calls are TRBV7-9 and TRBJ1-4, with 9 bases aligning to TRBD1. Germline assignment: CDR1 SEHNR and CDR2 FQNEAQ (reference sequence). The trim removed 4 bases at V and 7 bases at J, leaving 4 bases unmatched. The CDR3 length is 14 residues. CDR3 loop: CASSSTGGVEKLFF. DNA of the CDR3: TGTGCCAGCAGCTCGACAGGGGGGGTTGAAAAACTGTTTTTT.

This chain links TRBV20-1 with TRBJ2-1; D may be TRBD2 (6 bases). Germline values: CDR1 DFQATT, CDR2 SNEGSKA (reference sequence). Trimming took 3 bases from V and 9 from J, leaving 18 bases between them. CDR3 size: 14 residues. Written as DNA, the CDR3 is TGCAGTGCTAGGCAACTGGGAGGCCGTAGTGAGCAGTTCTTC. Translated: CSARQLGGRSEQFF.

This clonotype was seen many times. V and J are TRBV14 and TRBJ2-7, with D perhaps TRBD2 (6 bases). The germline V and J ends were trimmed by 3 bases and 3 bases, with 15 bases remaining between them. Per germline, CDR1 SGHDN and CDR2 FVKESK. The CDR3 length is 15 residues. CDR3 amino acids: CASSHSGSRLYEQYF. The CDR3 bases are TGTGCCAGCAGCCACTCCGGGAGTAGGCTCTACGAGCAGTACTTC.

The chain recombines TRBV10-2 with TRBJ2-2; TRBD1 matches at 7 bases. V lost 3 bases to trimming and J lost 2 bases; unmatched junction nucleotides: 3. In germline, CDR1 is WSHSY, CDR2 SAAADI. There are 15 residues in the CDR3. The CDR3 reads CASSDGTVNTGELFF. Here the CDR3 DNA reads TGCGCCAGCAGTGACGGGACAGTTAACACCGGGGAGCTGTTTTTT.

This chain joins TRBV29-1 and TRBJ1-4; TRBD1 agrees at 9 bases. Germline lookup yields CDR1 SQVTM and CDR2 ANQGSEA. CDR3 length: 13 amino acids. The ends lost 6 bases at V and 8 bases at J; junction bases unmatched: 7. The CDR3 sequence is CSVQQGAAEKLFF. CDR3 nucleotide sequence: TGCAGCGTGCAACAGGGGGCAGCAGAAAAACTGTTTTTT.

The chain is built from TRBV11-2 and TRBJ2-3; 8 nucleotides agree with TRBD2. J lost 2 bases, V lost 1 base, and 2 bases had no gene match. CDR1 SGHAT and CDR2 FQNNGV come from the germline V gene. The CDR3 covers 15 residues. DNA for the CDR3: TGTGCCAGCAGCTTAGTACTAGCGGTCACAGATACGCAGTATTTT. Translating gives CASSLVLAVTDTQYF.

This clonotype was seen many times. The CDR3 spells CASSISGNAYNEQFF. DNA of the CDR3: TGTGCCAGTAGTATCTCGGGGAACGCCTACAATGAGCAGTTCTTC. This rearrangement joins TRBV19 to TRBJ2-1, with a possible D match to TRBD2 (5 bases). V was pared by 3 bases and J by 2 bases, with 11 bases between. The CDR3 is made up of 15 amino acids. Germline V gives CDR1 LNHDA, CDR2 SQIVND (reference sequence).

V gene TRBV4-2 combines with J gene TRBJ1-2; D unresolved. V was cut by 0 bases and J by 4 bases, with 12 bases left in between. The CDR3 spans 15 residues. Germline V gene lookup returns CDR1 LGHNA and CDR2 YNFKEQ. The CDR3 region is CASSQDFSSGYGYTF. CDR3 nucleotide sequence: TGTGCCAGCAGCCAAGATTTTTCATCGGGCTATGGCTACACCTTC.

The genes are TRBV20-1 and TRBJ1-1, with 7 bases lining up with TRBD1. The CDR3 contains 15 residues. The V segment lost 2 bases and the J segment 0 bases; nucleotides outside the gene matches: 6. Germline CDR1 reads DFQATT; CDR2 reads SNEGSKA (reference sequence). For the CDR3, the DNA is TGCAGTGCTAGACTCCGGACAGGAATGAACACTGAAGCTTTCTTT. Its translation: CSARLRTGMNTEAFF.

This clonotype turned up a few times. The V gene is TRBV7-9, the J gene TRBJ1-1, with D unclear. V gave up 2 bases and J gave up 4 bases, with 8 bases separating them. CDR3 length: 13 residues. Germline-derived CDR1 and CDR2 are SEHNR and FQNEAQ (reference sequence). The CDR3 DNA follows: TGTGCCAGCAGCTTATCCGGGAGCACTGAAGCTTTCTTT. This sequence encodes CASSLSGSTEAFF.

This sequence joins TRBV20-1 and TRBJ2-5; 12 bases line up with TRBD1. V shed 6 bases, J shed 4 bases, and the junction held 6 bases outside the gene matches. The CDR3 consists of 14 residues. Germline CDR1 and CDR2: DFQATT and SNEGSKA (reference sequence). The CDR3 here is CSARDRGQGETQYF. The CDR3 nucleotides are TGCAGTGCGCGGGACAGGGGGCAGGGAGAGACCCAGTACTTC.

This chain connects TRBV20-1 to TRBJ2-2; 7 nucleotides agree with TRBD1. Germline values: CDR1 DFQATT, CDR2 SNEGSKA (reference sequence). J gave up 0 bases and V 2 bases, and 3 bases lay outside the gene matches. The CDR3 contains 15 residues. The CDR3 spells CSARTGTANTGELFF. CDR3 DNA: TGCAGTGCTAGAACCGGGACAGCGAACACCGGGGAGCTGTTTTTT.

This clonotype appeared many times. The chain combines TRBV6-1 with TRBJ2-7; TRBD1 is a possible D gene (6 bases). The germline V and J ends were trimmed by 6 bases and 9 bases, with 15 bases remaining between them. Germline V gene sequence: CDR1 MNHNS, CDR2 SASEGT. CDR3 length: 12 residues. CDR3 amino acids: CASSADSWGQYF. The CDR3 bases are TGTGCCAGCAGCGCGGACAGTTGGGGGCAGTACTTC.

This clonotype was detected once. The CDR3 DNA follows: TGCAGTGCTAGGCTTGGTCTAGCGGGACCCCAGCATTTT. Amino acid sequence: CSARLGLAGPQHF. The chain recombines TRBV20-1 with TRBJ1-5; D remains unclear. Germline V lookup: CDR1 DFQATT, CDR2 SNEGSKA (reference sequence). V lost 3 bases and J 10 bases, leaving 16 bases between the germline ends. The CDR3 sequence is 13 residues long.

The sample holds many counts of this clonotype. The rearrangement uses TRBV5-1 and TRBJ2-3; D is possibly TRBD2 (5 bases). The CDR3 is made up of 15 amino acids. Germline V gene lookup returns CDR1 SGHRS and CDR2 YFSETQ. V was pared by 4 bases and J by 0 bases, with 12 bases between. In DNA, the CDR3 is TGCGCCAGCAGCGATATTGAGGGTAGCACAGATACGCAGTATTTT. Translated, it gives CASSDIEGSTDTQYF.